Listed here are 20 T cell receptor beta chains from one sample, sequenced in a study of metastatic and nonmetastatic thyroid tumors. Using MiXCR, TCRdb reanalyzed the PCR reads. This table has 27,000 or so clones, about 16% appearing once. Prior to thyroid surgery, none of the patients had received any treatment. The sequenced sample was blood. All receptors derive from a male donor with papillary thyroid cancer or a benign thyroid nodule (not recorded which). Some clones in this sample may be carry-over from other donors' samples.

J is TRBJ2-7 and V is TRBV18; 8 positions match TRBD1. With V trimmed by 5 bases and J by 7 bases, 7 bases remained unmatched. The CDR3 has 13 amino acids. CDR1 and CDR2 from the germline V gene are KGHSH and LQKENI. CDR3 sequence reads: CASSSQGAWEQYF. In DNA form, the CDR3 reads TGTGCCAGCTCAAGTCAGGGGGCTTGGGAGCAGTACTTC.

This clone came up many times. The rearrangement joins TRBV19 to TRBJ1-1; 9 positions agree with TRBD1. The CDR3 is made up of 16 amino acids. Per the germline V gene, CDR1 is LNHDA and CDR2 is SQIVND (reference sequence). V lost 2 bases, J lost 4 bases, and 8 bases stayed unmatched. The CDR3 coding sequence is TGTGCCAGTAGTATACCCTCGGGACAGGGAGGCACTGAAGCTTTCTTT. Translating gives CASSIPSGQGGTEAFF. Together with reference TRBV19 and TRBJ1-1, the CDR3 gives the full variable domain: DGGITQSPKYLFRKEGQNVTLSCEQNLNHDAMYWYRQDPGQGLRLIYYSQIVNDFQKGDIAEGYSVSREKKESFPLTVTSAQKNPTAFYLCASSIPSGQGGTEAFFGQGTRLTVV.

This clone was found many times. The chain uses TRBV30 and TRBJ1-2; possibly TRBD1 for D (5 bases). The CDR3 extends over 15 amino acids. Germline V gives CDR1 GTSNPN, CDR2 SVGIG (reference sequence). The V end lost 1 base, the J end lost 4 bases, and 16 bases lay between the germline ends. CDR3 protein: CAWSDERARGYGYTF. DNA of the CDR3: TGTGCCTGGAGTGACGAACGGGCGAGGGGCTATGGCTACACCTTC.

At least ten counts were recorded for this clone. The chain is built from TRBV3-1 and TRBJ1-6, with D tentatively TRBD1 (6 bases). The CDR3 spans 14 residues. The V end was cut by 3 bases, the J end by 6 bases, with 9 bases between. Germline CDR1 and CDR2: LGHDT and YNNKEL (reference sequence). The CDR3 spells CASSQDRFNSPLHF. The CDR3 nucleotides are TGTGCCAGCAGCCAGGACAGATTTAATTCACCCCTCCACTTT.

In this sample, this clone turned up many times. The rearrangement links TRBV25-1 to TRBJ1-1; the D gene is possibly TRBD1 (6 bases). Germline V CDR1 and CDR2: MGHDK, SYGVNS. CDR3 length: 11 amino acids. Trimming shortened V by 7 bases and J by 8 bases, and 11 bases separated the two germline ends. CDR3: CASNGGHEAFF. In DNA form, the CDR3 reads TGTGCCAGCAATGGGGGCCACGAAGCTTTCTTT.

This clone has a count of ten or more. This rearrangement joins TRBV11-1 to TRBJ2-7; 7 nucleotides line up with TRBD2. Losses at the gene ends were 7 bases for V and 2 bases for J; bases not matched to a gene: 8. The V gene's germline CDR1 is SGHAT and CDR2 FQDESV (reference sequence). CDR3 length equals 14 residues. The CDR3 DNA reads as TGTGCCAGCAAGGAGGCGGGGGACCCCTACGAGCAGTACTTC. Its translation is CASKEAGDPYEQYF.

This clone has a count of ten or more. The chain combines TRBV30 with TRBJ1-2; D possibly corresponds to TRBD1 (5 bases). Looked up from germline, CDR1 is GTSNPN and CDR2 is SVGIG (reference sequence). The CDR3 has 13 residues. The V gene lost 5 bases and the J gene lost 2 bases, with 12 bases spanning the gap. CDR3 bases: TGTGCCTGGGATAGACAGTCGAACTATGGCTACACCTTC. Its protein product is CAWDRQSNYGYTF.

This clone was seen repeatedly, ten times or more. The chain has TRBV14 and TRBJ2-5; D is perhaps TRBD2 (6 bases). The CDR3 has 14 residues. Germline CDR1 SGHDN, CDR2 FVKESK. Trimming left V 3 bases short and J 4 bases short, with 12 bases between. In DNA, the CDR3 is TGTGCCAGCAGCCATCTGGAGGGAGGAGAGACCCAGTACTTC. Protein: CASSHLEGGETQYF.

This clone was seen at least ten times. This chain links TRBV2 with TRBJ2-7; the match to TRBD1 covers 11 bases. CDR1 SNHLY and CDR2 FYNNEI come from the germline V gene. The junction had 2 bases not matched to a gene; V was cut back by 4 bases and J by 3 bases. The CDR3 is made up of 14 amino acids. The DNA of the CDR3 is TGTGCCAGCAGTGTGGGGACAGGGGGCTACGAGCAGTACTTC. Translating it yields CASSVGTGGYEQYF.

This chain joins TRBV5-1 and TRBJ1-1, with D unclear. The CDR3 runs 13 residues. Germline values: CDR1 SGHRS, CDR2 YFSETQ. Trimming left V 1 base short and J 6 bases short, with 10 bases between. The CDR3 DNA follows: TGCGCCAGCAGCTTGCAGTTAATGGCTGAAGCTTTCTTT. It encodes CASSLQLMAEAFF.

This clone was recorded at least ten times. A much more abundant neighbour one base away suggests this may be a read error. The same CDR3 arises from other DNA sequences in this sample as well. The chain couples TRBV7-9 to TRBJ1-2; D unresolved. CDR3 length: 13 amino acids. The germline V gene encodes CDR1 SEHNR and CDR2 FQNEAQ (reference sequence). CDR3 region: CASSPSGNYGHTF. Here the CDR3 DNA reads TGTGCCAGCAGCCCCTCCGGGAACTATGGCCACACCTTC.

This clone was counted at least ten times. The chain has TRBV5-1 and TRBJ1-2, with D maybe TRBD1 (5 bases). This CDR3 has 14 amino acids. Germline V gene lookup returns CDR1 SGHRS and CDR2 YFSETQ. The V gene lost 5 bases and the J gene lost 4 bases, with 15 bases spanning the gap. The CDR3 DNA reads TGCGCCAGCAGTGGGGGTCAGGGAGGCTATGGCTACACCTTC. Protein sequence: CASSGGQGGYGYTF.

The chain is built from TRBV20-1 and TRBJ2-2, with D maybe TRBD2 (5 bases). Per germline, CDR1 DFQATT and CDR2 SNEGSKA (reference sequence). The CDR3 covers 14 residues. V gave up 7 bases and J gave up 3 bases, with 15 bases separating them. As DNA, the CDR3 is TGCAGTGGCGAGGGAAAGAGCTACACCGGGGAGCTGTTTTTT. This encodes CSGEGKSYTGELFF.

This clone was seen at least ten times. J is TRBJ1-1 and V is TRBV6-5; TRBD1 might be the D (5 bases). Trimming took off 0 bases at V and 0 bases at J, with 8 bases between the two ends. This CDR3 spans 15 amino acids. CDR1 and CDR2 from the germline V gene are MNHEY and SVGAGI. DNA of the CDR3: TGTGCCAGCAGTTACTCGGCAGGGCTGAACACTGAAGCTTTCTTT. This translates into CASSYSAGLNTEAFF.

This clone was picked up a small number of times. The rearrangement joins TRBV6-2 or TRBV6-3 to TRBJ2-1; D gene ambiguous. The CDR3 spans 14 residues. Looked up from germline, CDR1 is MNHEY and CDR2 is SVGEGT. The V end lost 0 bases, the J end lost 6 bases, and 9 bases lay between the germline ends. CDR3 loop: CASSYSGRINEQFF. Written as DNA, the CDR3 is TGTGCCAGCAGTTACTCTGGCCGGATCAATGAGCAGTTCTTC.

This clone was recorded at least ten times. The chain uses TRBV6-1 and TRBJ1-4, with 7 bases fitting TRBD1. Germline loops: CDR1 MNHNS, CDR2 SASEGT. Trimming removed 0 bases from V and 2 bases from J; junction bases left unmatched: 0. This CDR3 is 15 amino acids long. The CDR3 sequence is CASSEATGTNEKLFF. As DNA, the CDR3 is TGTGCCAGCAGTGAAGCGACAGGGACTAATGAAAAACTGTTTTTT.

The V call is TRBV19, the J call TRBJ1-1; the D gene is possibly TRBD1 (5 bases). Germline assignment: CDR1 LNHDA and CDR2 SQIVND (reference sequence). The CDR3 is 16 amino acids. Trimming removed 7 bases from V and 4 bases from J, with 22 bases in between. The CDR3 spells CASTTWGACLGTEAFF. The CDR3 nucleotides are TGTGCCAGTACTACCTGGGGCGCCTGTTTGGGCACTGAAGCTTTCTTT.

This clone was recorded at least ten times. A much bigger clone sits one base away, suggesting this may be a read error. The chain combines TRBV27 with TRBJ2-3, with D possibly matching TRBD2 (6 bases). CDR3 size: 16 residues. Germline CDR1 MNHEY, CDR2 SMNVEV (reference sequence). The chain's CDR3 is CASSSGTQVSTDTRYF. CDR3 nucleotides: TGTGCCAGCTCGTCTGGGACTCAGGTTAGCACAGATACGCGGTATTTT.

This clone was recorded many times. DNA for the CDR3: TGTGCCAGTAGTATAAAAGGGGAAAGGGTAGAGACCCAGTACTTC. This sequence encodes CASSIKGERVETQYF. This chain links TRBV19 with TRBJ2-5, with D perhaps TRBD1 (5 bases). Trimming pared 2 bases from V and 4 bases from J, leaving 14 bases between. This CDR3 has 15 residues. The germline V gene encodes CDR1 LNHDA and CDR2 SQIVND (reference sequence).

In this sample, this clone turned up many times. This chain connects TRBV28 to TRBJ1-4; perhaps TRBD1 as D (5 bases). Germline V gives CDR1 MDHEN, CDR2 SYDVKM. The CDR3 is 15 residues long. With 6 bases removed from V and 8 bases from J, the gap between germline ends came to 19 bases. CDR3 DNA sequence: TGTGCCAGCAGGACTACAGGAGGGGAGGAGGAAAAACTGTTTTTT. Translating it yields CASRTTGGEEEKLFF.